These T cell receptor beta chains were read from a single sample in a study of blood T cell repertoires in COVID-19. Method: immunoSEQ multiplex PCR; TCRdb's copy keeps in-frame clones and lacks some. The table records around 130,000 clones, 80% to 90% of them present only once. Sequenced material: peripheral blood. The receptors were gathered from a man aged 65-85 years with active or convalescent COVID-19. Each CDR3 is given with its conserved first and last residue. A D gene is named only where the DNA matches it firmly.

length	V	J	D	CDR3	DNA
13	TRBV28	TRBJ2-7	NA	CASSGYTRPKQYF	TGTGCCAGCAGTGGCTATACGCGGCCTAAGCAGTACTTC
14	TRBV5-1	TRBJ2-3	NA	CASSLAQNLDTQYF	TGCGCCAGCAGCTTGGCGCAGAACCTGGATACGCAGTATTTT
12	TRBV7-2	TRBJ1-1	NA	CASGPGHTEAFF	TGTGCCAGCGGGCCTGGTCACACTGAAGCTTTCTTT
14	TRBV7-9	TRBJ1-1	TRBD1	CASSFRQGGTEAFF	TGTGCCAGCAGCTTCAGACAGGGTGGAACTGAAGCTTTCTTT
15	TRBV30	TRBJ1-3	NA	CAWSRYTGPGNTIYF	TGTGCCTGGAGTCGCTATACAGGGCCTGGAAACACCATATATTTT
15	TRBV29-1	TRBJ2-1	NA	CSVDPSGGVYNEQFF	TGCAGCGTTGATCCCAGCGGAGGGGTCTACAATGAGCAGTTCTTC
11	TRBV28	TRBJ2-3	NA	CASLSTDTQYF	TGTGCCAGCTTAAGCACAGATACGCAGTATTTT
14	TRBV11-2	TRBJ1-1	NA	CASSLLEGDTEAFF	TGTGCCAGCAGCTTATTGGAAGGAGACACTGAAGCTTTCTTT
18	TRBV2	TRBJ2-7	TRBD2	CASSPSTFSGRNSYEQYF	TGTGCCAGCAGCCCGTCGACATTTAGCGGGAGAAATTCCTACGAGCAGTACTTC
16	TRBV24-1	TRBJ2-1	TRBD1	CATSDPGTDTYNEQFF	TGTGCCACCAGTGACCCCGGGACAGACACCTACAATGAGCAGTTCTTC
13	TRBV29-1	TRBJ2-3	NA	CSVVGGVGDTQYF	TGCAGCGTTGTCGGCGGAGTTGGAGATACGCAGTATTTT